This T cell receptor (beta chain) was identified during a study of Ad26.COV2.S vaccination and SARS-CoV-2 variants. Study-wide results and limits: Reportedly, after vaccination the spike-specific CD8+ and CD4+ T cell responses displayed substantial breadth. Breadth of non-spike TCRs did not differ between vaccinees and placebo recipients. It was vaccine recipients, not placebo recipients, who had the higher spike-specific TCR breadth. In TCR breadth and depth analyses, total T cell responses may have been underestimated.

V shed 5 bases and J 6 bases; nucleotides not matched to a gene: 5. Germline-derived CDR1 and CDR2 are LNHDA and SQIVND (reference sequence). The CDR3 is 14 residues long. Here immunoSEQ multiplex PCR was the method, and the copy in TCRdb shows in-frame clones only, minus some. This table has fewer than 150,000 clones, about nine tenths appearing once. On this clone itself: Its antigen is not identified.

This TCR came from a human donor who had recovered from COVID-19. This chain joins TRBV19 and TRBJ2-7; 12 nucleotides line up with TRBD2. The source was peripheral blood, collected after recovery from COVID-19. CDR3 nucleotides: TGTGCCAGTAGTTCGACTAGCGGGGGAGGCGAGCAGTACTTC. Translated, it gives CASSSTSGGGEQYF.